This T cell receptor beta chain was recorded in a study of T cell changes during pregnancy in multiple sclerosis. Some clones are missing from TCRdb's copy, which holds only in-frame ones; the method was immunoSEQ multiplex PCR. The table shows fewer than 65,000 clones, with around 91% occurring only once. The germline CDR1 and CDR2 sequences are SGHVS and FNYEAQ. The CDR3 loop spans 16 amino acids. Trimming pared 0 bases from V and 1 base from J, leaving 7 bases between. This specimen consisted of peripheral blood, obtained in the third trimester of pregnancy. V gene TRBV7-6 combines with J gene TRBJ2-6; maybe TRBD1 (5 bases). The TCR comes from a female donor in good health, enrolled as a control in a pregnancy study. CDR3 region: CASSLAPGSGANVLTF. CDR3 nucleotides: TGTGCCAGCAGCTTAGCCCCAGGGTCTGGGGCCAACGTCCTGACTTTC.